The 24 T cell receptor beta chains in this list originate from one sample, sequenced in a study of early T cells in non-severe SARS-CoV-2 infection. TCRdb re-called the 5' RACE reads with MiXCR, one entry per CDR3 protein. The sample has 30,000 or so distinct CDR3 sequences, 5% to 6.5% seen once. The sequenced sample was whole blood. Receptor source: an adult who was a healthcare worker with PCR-confirmed SARS-CoV-2 infection or an uninfected control (not recorded which).

This clonotype was seen a handful of times. The V gene is TRBV7-8, the J gene TRBJ1-1, with D perhaps TRBD1 (6 bases). Germline CDR1 and CDR2: SGHVS and FQNEAQ. Trimming removed 10 bases at V and 1 base at J, with 13 bases between. The length of the CDR3 is 13 residues. The DNA of the CDR3 is TGTGCCACGGGTCGGGGGCAGAACACTGAAGCTTTCTTT. It codes for CATGRGQNTEAFF.

A few counts support this clonotype. This chain connects TRBV11-3 to TRBJ2-5, with 8 bases lining up with TRBD1. V shed 6 bases and J 7 bases; nucleotides not matched to a gene: 7. CDR1 SGHNT and CDR2 YENEEA come from the germline V gene. The CDR3 loop spans 13 amino acids. CDR3 nucleotide sequence: TGTGCCAGCAGTCTAGGACAGGGAGGGACCCAGTACTTC. Translating gives CASSLGQGGTQYF.

This clonotype was counted many times. The gene calls are TRBV7-9 and TRBJ2-6, with 12 bases matching TRBD1. The CDR3 consists of 17 residues. Germline V gene lookup returns CDR1 SEHNR and CDR2 FQNEAQ (reference sequence). V gave up 5 bases and J gave up 2 bases; unmatched junction bases: 4. The CDR3 region is CASSLGTGGPGANVLTF. The CDR3 DNA reads as TGTGCCAGCAGCCTAGGGACAGGGGGCCCTGGGGCCAACGTCCTGACTTTC.

This clonotype was seen many times. The V gene is TRBV7-6, the J gene TRBJ2-1; tentative D call: TRBD1 (5 bases). V lost 5 bases and J 7 bases, leaving 12 bases between the germline ends. This CDR3 contains 13 residues. Germline loops: CDR1 SGHVS, CDR2 FNYEAQ. The CDR3 protein is CASSPPRGNEQFF. CDR3 nucleotide sequence: TGTGCCAGCAGCCCACCTAGGGGAAATGAGCAGTTCTTC.

The table lists this clonotype with many counts. The gene calls are TRBV10-1 and TRBJ1-1; D is unresolved. CDR3 length: 13 amino acids. Germline CDR1 is WNHNN and CDR2 is SYGVQD (reference sequence). Trimming pared 9 bases from V and 0 bases from J, leaving 11 bases between. CDR3 sequence (DNA): TGCGCCAGTAGTAGGTCCTTGAACACTGAAGCTTTCTTT. Translating it yields CASSRSLNTEAFF.

This clonotype appeared a few times. The chain has TRBV20-1 and TRBJ2-3; 9 nucleotides match TRBD2. V lost 5 bases and J lost 3; bases outside the gene matches: 12. The CDR3 extends over 16 amino acids. Per the germline V gene, CDR1 is DFQATT and CDR2 is SNEGSKA (reference sequence). The CDR3 is CSAPIVAGEGTDTQYF. The CDR3 DNA reads TGCAGTGCTCCGATCGTAGCGGGGGAGGGAACAGATACGCAGTATTTT.

This clonotype occurred a few times. This chain connects TRBV20-1 to TRBJ2-7, with 8 bases aligning to TRBD1. V lost 3 bases, J lost 6 bases, and 7 bases stayed unmatched. Looked up from germline, CDR1 is DFQATT and CDR2 is SNEGSKA (reference sequence). The CDR3 length is 13 residues. Here the CDR3 DNA reads TGCAGTGCTAGTGACGGACAGGGAAGCGAGCAGTACTTC. Amino acids: CSASDGQGSEQYF.

This clonotype was picked up a small number of times. The rearrangement links TRBV29-1 to TRBJ2-3; D is possibly TRBD2 (6 bases). This CDR3 is 12 amino acids long. V lost 4 bases and J lost 2, with 7 bases in between. The germline V gene has CDR1 SQVTM and CDR2 ANQGSEA. The CDR3 nucleotides read TGCAGCGTTGGGGACTTCACAGATACGCAGTATTTT. The encoded protein is CSVGDFTDTQYF.

This clonotype was recorded at least ten times. CDR3 sequence (DNA): TGTGCCAGTAGTATGCGGGGGAACACTGAAGCTTTCTTT. Its translation: CASSMRGNTEAFF. The rearrangement joins TRBV19 to TRBJ1-1; D is ambiguous. V lost 3 bases, J lost 1 base, and 6 bases lay in between. CDR1 and CDR2 (germline): LNHDA, SQIVND (reference sequence). This CDR3 is built from 13 residues.

Many counts were recorded for this clonotype. The V and J genes are TRBV29-1 and TRBJ2-5; 10 bases agree with TRBD1. The CDR3 has 14 amino acids. The germline gives CDR1 SQVTM, CDR2 ANQGSEA. With V trimmed by 7 bases and J by 5 bases, 10 bases remained unmatched. The CDR3 DNA reads TGCAGCGCCGTCCCGGGACAGGGGATTGAGACCCAGTACTTC. This encodes CSAVPGQGIETQYF.

This clonotype has ten or more counts. The chain is built from TRBV19 and TRBJ2-6, with a possible D match to TRBD2 (5 bases). The V gene's germline CDR1 is LNHDA and CDR2 SQIVND (reference sequence). The length of the CDR3 is 16 residues. The V and J ends lost 7 bases and 4 bases respectively, with 17 bases between them. The CDR3 spells CASTLSAPRGANVLTF. In nucleotides, the CDR3 is TGTGCCAGTACTCTTAGCGCCCCCCGGGGGGCCAACGTCCTGACTTTC.

The chain couples TRBV6-4 to TRBJ2-1; 9 bases align to TRBD2. The CDR3 length is 13 residues. V was pared by 3 bases and J by 12 bases, with 6 bases of the junction left unmatched. Germline-derived CDR1 and CDR2 are MRHNA and SNTAGT. For the CDR3, the DNA is TGTGCCAGCAGTGAAATTAGCGGGAGCAGGCAGTTCTTC. Translated: CASSEISGSRQFF.

This clonotype occurred many times. This chain connects TRBV6-4 to TRBJ1-5, with D possibly TRBD1 on 5 matching bases. The germline CDR1 and CDR2 sequences are MRHNA and SNTAGT. V was pared by 3 bases and J by 7 bases, with 16 bases between. The CDR3 is 15 residues long. The CDR3 loop is CASSEIGAVGQPQHF. For the CDR3, the DNA is TGTGCCAGCAGTGAAATAGGGGCGGTAGGACAGCCCCAGCATTTT.

This clonotype was found many times. The J gene is TRBJ1-4, the V gene TRBV2; 10 bases are a match to TRBD1. The CDR3 has 14 residues. V gave up 6 bases and J gave up 2 bases; unmatched junction bases: 0. Germline V gene data show CDR1 as SNHLY and CDR2 as FYNNEI. The CDR3 bases are TGTGCCAGCAGGACAGGGGGCACTAATGAAAAACTGTTTTTT. Protein sequence: CASRTGGTNEKLFF. Filled out from reference TRBV2 and TRBJ1-4, the complete variable domain reads EPEVTQTPSHQVTQMGQEVILRCVPISNHLYFYWYRQILGQKVEFLVSFYNNEISEKSEIFDDQFSVERPDGSNFTLKIRSTKLEDSAMYFCASRTGGTNEKLFFGSGTQLSVL.

This chain uses TRBV24-1 with TRBJ2-3, with TRBD2 matching 9 bases. Germline-derived CDR1 and CDR2 are KGHDR and SFDVKD. This CDR3 has 14 residues. Trimming cost V 5 bases and J 4 bases; bases outside gene matches: 3. The CDR3 nucleotides read TGTGCCACCAGTGGTAGCGGGAGATCAGATACGCAGTATTTT. Protein sequence: CATSGSGRSDTQYF.

In this sample, this clonotype turned up a few times. The chain employs TRBV6-2 or TRBV6-3 and TRBJ2-3; 11 bases line up with TRBD2. J gave up 3 bases and V 5 bases, and 13 bases lay outside the gene matches. The CDR3 is made up of 18 amino acids. CDR1 MNHEY and CDR2 SVGEGT come from the germline V gene. CDR3 sequence: CASSQALPGLAVTDTQYF. CDR3 nucleotide sequence: TGTGCCAGCAGTCAAGCATTGCCGGGACTAGCGGTTACAGATACGCAGTATTTT.

Details on this clonotype: A much larger clone lies a single base off, so this may be a read error. The chain links TRBV19 to TRBJ2-4, with D possibly TRBD2 on 5 matching bases. Trimming shortened V by 3 bases and J by 11 bases, and 11 bases separated the two germline ends. Germline CDR1 and CDR2: LNHDA and SQIVND (reference sequence). CDR3 size: 12 residues. This chain's CDR3 is CASSINGNFQYF. The CDR3, as DNA: TGTGCCAGTAGTATCAACGGGAACTTTCAGTACTTC. Full variable domain (outside the CDR3, taken from reference TRBV19 and TRBJ2-4): DGGITQSPKYLFRKEGQNVTLSCEQNLNHDAMYWYRQDPGQGLRLIYYSQIVNDFQKGDIAEGYSVSREKKESFPLTVTSAQKNPTAFYLCASSINGNFQYFGAGTRLSVL.

V and J are TRBV10-3 and TRBJ1-2; 9 bases are shared with TRBD1. Germline CDR1 reads ENHRY; CDR2 reads SYGVKD. Losses at the gene ends were 0 bases for V and 7 bases for J; bases not matched to a gene: 6. The CDR3 totals 15 residues. Written as DNA, the CDR3 is TGTGCCATCAGTGAGTCCCCGGGACAGGGAAGTGGCTACACCTTC. This sequence encodes CAISESPGQGSGYTF.

This clonotype was observed a handful of times. The chain is built from TRBV5-1 and TRBJ2-1; 12 bases agree with TRBD2. V shed 4 bases, J shed 4 bases, and the junction held 9 bases outside the gene matches. This CDR3 is 17 amino acids long. Germline V CDR1 and CDR2: SGHRS, YFSETQ. CDR3 amino acids: CASSLGTSGLLYNEQFF. For the CDR3, the DNA is TGCGCCAGCAGCCTCGGGACTAGCGGGTTGCTATACAATGAGCAGTTCTTC. The full variable domain, in which reference TRBV5-1 and TRBJ2-1 provide the parts outside the CDR3, is KAGVTQTPRYLIKTRGQQVTLSCSPISGHRSVSWYQQTPGQGLQFLFEYFSETQRNKGNFPGRFSGRQFSNSRSEMNVSTLELGDSALYLCASSLGTSGLLYNEQFFGPGTRLTVL.

The sample holds many counts of this clonotype. The genes are TRBV7-2 and TRBJ1-6; possibly TRBD1 for D (5 bases). Germline lookup yields CDR1 SGHTA and CDR2 FQGNSA. CDR3 length: 17 residues. The germline V and J ends were trimmed by 2 bases and 1 base, with 12 bases remaining between them. CDR3 bases: TGTGCCAGCAGCTTAATGATCGGGGCGTCCTATAATTCACCCCTCCACTTT. The encoded protein is CASSLMIGASYNSPLHF.

This clonotype was seen at least ten times. The rearrangement links TRBV10-3 to TRBJ2-1; 10 bases match TRBD2. The CDR3 is 16 residues long. The germline V gene encodes CDR1 ENHRY and CDR2 SYGVKD. Losses at the gene ends were 3 bases for V and 8 bases for J; bases not matched to a gene: 10. The CDR3: CAISEGASGSWYEQFF. The CDR3 bases are TGTGCCATCAGTGAAGGGGCTAGCGGGAGTTGGTATGAGCAGTTCTTC.

The chain couples TRBV20-1 to TRBJ2-2; 12 bases are a match to TRBD2. The ends lost 5 bases at V and 8 bases at J; junction bases unmatched: 6. The CDR3 is 14 residues long. The germline gives CDR1 DFQATT, CDR2 SNEGSKA (reference sequence). CDR3 amino acids: CSAGRTSGEGELFF. CDR3 DNA: TGCAGTGCTGGCCGGACTAGCGGGGAAGGGGAGCTGTTTTTT.

The V call is TRBV20-1, the J call TRBJ2-7; TRBD1 matches 8 bases. The CDR3 runs to 16 residues. V lost 3 bases to trimming and J lost 6 bases; unmatched junction nucleotides: 16. From germline, CDR1 is DFQATT and CDR2 SNEGSKA (reference sequence). Here the CDR3 reads CSASQHPQGANPEQYF. CDR3 bases: TGCAGTGCTAGCCAACATCCCCAGGGGGCTAATCCCGAGCAGTACTTC.

This clonotype was recorded many times. The chain carries TRBV11-2 and TRBJ2-5, with D perhaps matching TRBD1 (5 bases). V shed 6 bases and J shed 2 bases, with 22 bases lying between them. The V gene's germline CDR1 is SGHAT and CDR2 FQNNGV. The CDR3 has 17 amino acids. CDR3 bases: TGTGCCAGCAGTCCTCCCCCCGGTATTCAGGGTCAAGAGACCCAGTACTTC. It codes for CASSPPPGIQGQETQYF.